The 20 T cell receptor beta chains listed next were all sequenced from one sample in a study of shared clonotypes between healthy human individuals. The data were produced by immunoSEQ multiplex PCR, yet TCRdb's version contains in-frame clones alone and is incomplete. Among roughly 1 million clones listed, about 77% were seen once. The sequenced sample was memory CD4+ T cells sorted from blood. The subset denotes: CD45RA-negative fraction. The receptors here all came from a man younger than 35 in good health.

This rearrangement joins TRBV27 to TRBJ1-5; 7 bases align to TRBD1. V was clipped by 4 bases and J by 4 bases; unmatched bases: 7. The CDR3 extends over 15 amino acids. Looked up from germline, CDR1 is MNHEY and CDR2 is SMNVEV (reference sequence). The DNA of the CDR3 is TGTGCCAGCAGTTCGGCGACAGGGATAAATCAGCCCCAGCATTTT. It codes for CASSSATGINQPQHF.

The chain has TRBV5-4 and TRBJ2-6; D uncertain. Germline CDR1 SGHNT, CDR2 YYREEE (reference sequence). CDR3 size: 17 residues. Trimming took off 6 bases at V and 0 bases at J, with 16 bases between the two ends. The CDR3 nucleotides are TGTGCCAGCACCCTGCTGTCCCTGAGCTCTGGGGCCAACGTCCTGACTTTC. It is translated as CASTLLSLSSGANVLTF.

CDR3 DNA sequence: TGTGCCACCTCGGAGGGGGGGCACTCCTACGAGCAGTACTTC. Encoded protein: CATSEGGHSYEQYF. The rearrangement joins TRBV19 to TRBJ2-7, with a weak D call TRBD2 (7 bases). The germline V gene has CDR1 LNHDA and CDR2 SQIVND (reference sequence). The CDR3 runs to 14 residues. V was clipped by 10 bases and J by 0 bases, with 16 bases between them.

Notes on this clone: With a far larger clone one base away, a read error is the likely cause. The sample holds other DNA sequences that translate to the same CDR3. This chain connects TRBV9 to TRBJ2-3, with D uncertain. V lost 0 bases to trimming and J lost 2 bases, with 1 base between them. This CDR3 is 12 amino acids long. Germline-derived CDR1 and CDR2 are SGDLS and YYNGEE. In DNA, the CDR3 is TGTGCCAGCAGCGTAGTCACAGATACGCAGTATTTT. It encodes CASSVVTDTQYF.

This clone was observed a single time. The rearrangement uses TRBV4-1 and TRBJ2-5; 16 bases are shared with TRBD2. CDR1 and CDR2 (germline): MGHRA, YSYEKL. The CDR3 spans 20 residues. J was trimmed by 5 bases and V by 4 bases; bases with no gene match: 16. CDR3 loop: CASSRETPGLAGGLRETQYF. The CDR3 nucleotides are TGCGCCAGCAGCCGGGAGACACCGGGACTAGCGGGAGGGCTGAGGGAGACCCAGTACTTC.

The chain is built from TRBV7-3 and TRBJ2-2, with 8 bases that match TRBD1. The CDR3 has 16 residues. V was clipped by 5 bases and J by 5 bases; unmatched bases: 10. Germline V gives CDR1 SGHTA, CDR2 FQGTGA. The CDR3 reads CASSPRADRVTGELFF. The CDR3 DNA sequence: TGTGCCAGCAGCCCCCGCGCGGACAGGGTGACCGGGGAGCTGTTTTTT.

This clone was seen ten or more times. The chain recombines TRBV9 with TRBJ2-7; D gene uncertain. V was clipped by 3 bases and J by 6 bases, with 10 bases between them. Germline lookup yields CDR1 SGDLS and CDR2 YYNGEE. The CDR3 length is 12 residues. The CDR3 region has the DNA TGTGCCAGCAGCGCCACCGAGCGCGAGCAGTACTTC. Translating gives CASSATEREQYF.

Worth noting for this clone: Its ends do not fully match the called genes, so a read error is possible. The chain recombines TRBV19 with TRBJ1-2, with 7 bases identical to TRBD1. The CDR3 is 15 amino acids. In germline, CDR1 is LNHDA, CDR2 SQIVND (reference sequence). In nucleotides, the CDR3 is TGTGCCAGTAGTCTAGACAGGGATAACAACTATGGCTACACCTTC. Its protein product is CASSLDRDNNYGYTF. The full variable domain, in which reference TRBV19 and TRBJ1-2 provide the parts outside the CDR3, is DGGITQSPKYLFRKEGQNVTLSCEQNLNHDAMYWYRQDPGQGLRLIYYSQIVNDFQKGDIAEGYSVSREKKESFPLTVTSAQKNPTAFYLCASSLDRDNNYGYTFGSGTRLTVV.

The chain employs TRBV5-4 and TRBJ2-1; D gene unclear. Per germline, CDR1 SGHNT and CDR2 YYREEE (reference sequence). Between the trimmed V and J ends, which lost 0 bases and 2 bases, there was a span of 12 bases. The CDR3 runs 16 residues. The CDR3 DNA reads TGTGCCAGCAGCTTGGCGGGTATGGATGCCTACAATGAGCAGTTCTTC. Amino acids: CASSLAGMDAYNEQFF.

The V call is TRBV2, the J call TRBJ2-1; 7 nucleotides agree with TRBD2. This CDR3 contains 17 residues. J was trimmed by 5 bases and V by 8 bases; bases with no gene match: 18. Germline V CDR1 and CDR2: SNHLY, FYNNEI. This CDR3 reads CASLREPGTIQNNEQFF. CDR3 in DNA: TGTGCCAGCCTCAGGGAGCCCGGGACTATCCAAAACAATGAGCAGTTCTTC.

This clone was observed at least ten times. The V and J genes are TRBV5-6 and TRBJ1-4; a possible D gene is TRBD1 (5 bases). Germline CDR1 and CDR2: SGHDT and YYEEEE. V lost 4 bases and J lost 11, with 15 bases in between. This CDR3 has 13 residues. Here the CDR3 reads CASSPQFSGKLFF. CDR3 nucleotide sequence: TGTGCCAGCAGCCCTCAGTTCTCAGGGAAACTGTTTTTT.

J is TRBJ2-5 and V is TRBV5-1, with D tentatively TRBD2 (5 bases). V was cut by 4 bases and J by 5 bases, with 18 bases left in between. Per germline, CDR1 SGHRS and CDR2 YFSETQ. The CDR3 length is 15 residues. CDR3 region: CASSRSGSLGETQYF. The CDR3 region has the DNA TGCGCCAGCAGCCGTTCGGGGTCCCTCGGGGAGACCCAGTACTTC. The variable domain in full, with the rest retrieved from reference TRBV5-1 and TRBJ2-5, is KAGVTQTPRYLIKTRGQQVTLSCSPISGHRSVSWYQQTPGQGLQFLFEYFSETQRNKGNFPGRFSGRQFSNSRSEMNVSTLELGDSALYLCASSRSGSLGETQYFGPGTRLLVL.

There are many counts of this clone. The chain uses TRBV6-6 and TRBJ1-6; D possibly corresponds to TRBD1 (6 bases). Germline V lookup: CDR1 MNHNY, CDR2 SVGAGI (reference sequence). Trimming shortened V by 6 bases and J by 10 bases, and 13 bases separated the two germline ends. This CDR3 has 13 residues. CDR3 sequence reads: CASSQDSWSPLHF. The CDR3, as DNA: TGTGCCAGCAGCCAGGACAGTTGGTCACCCCTCCACTTT.

The chain couples TRBV29-1 to TRBJ2-6; no definite D call. V lost 5 bases to trimming and J lost 2 bases, with 10 bases between them. The germline V gene has CDR1 SQVTM and CDR2 ANQGSEA. The CDR3 has 14 residues. In DNA, the CDR3 is TGCAGCGTTCTAGAGGCCACTGGGGCCAACGTCCTGACTTTC. Translated: CSVLEATGANVLTF.

The chain couples TRBV4-1 to TRBJ2-1, with 9 bases lining up with TRBD2. This CDR3 contains 15 residues. The ends lost 1 base at V and 8 bases at J; junction bases unmatched: 6. CDR1 and CDR2 from the germline V gene are MGHRA and YSYEKL. The CDR3 nucleotides read TGCGCCAGCAGCCAAGTGTCTAGCGGGGTGGATGAGCAGTTCTTC. Its protein is CASSQVSSGVDEQFF.

The chain joins TRBV9 to TRBJ2-7; TRBD2 agrees at 7 bases. The CDR3 has 15 amino acids. The trim removed 2 bases at V and 4 bases at J, leaving 9 bases unmatched. The V gene's germline CDR1 is SGDLS and CDR2 YYNGEE. CDR3 DNA: TGTGCCAGCAGCGTTAGAAGCGGGGAACCATACGAGCAGTACTTC. This codes for CASSVRSGEPYEQYF.

Comments on this clone: The junction shows a germline mismatch at one end, possibly a read error. The chain has TRBV5-1 and TRBJ2-5; TRBD2 agrees at 7 bases. The CDR3 is 16 residues long. CDR1 is SGHRS and CDR2 is YFSETQ in the germline V gene. The CDR3 coding sequence is TGCGCCCGCAGCTTCGGGGGGTGGGCAGCACAAGAGACCCAGTACTTC. It translates to CARSFGGWAAQETQYF.

This chain uses TRBV11-1 with TRBJ1-1; D possibly corresponds to TRBD1 (5 bases). CDR1 and CDR2 (germline): SGHAT, FQDESV (reference sequence). With 5 bases removed from V and 1 base from J, the gap between germline ends came to 8 bases. The CDR3 covers 13 residues. The CDR3 DNA reads as TGTGCCAGCAGCCGGGGGAAGAACACTGAAGCTTTCTTT. It translates to CASSRGKNTEAFF. The whole variable domain, remainder taken from reference TRBV11-1 and TRBJ1-1, is EAEVAQSPRYKITEKSQAVAFWCDPISGHATLYWYRQILGQGPELLVQFQDESVVDDSQLPKDRFSAERLKGVDSTLKIQPAELGDSAMYLCASSRGKNTEAFFGQGTRLTVV.

The rearrangement joins TRBV5-1 to TRBJ1-4, with 10 bases fitting TRBD1. V lost 3 bases to trimming and J lost 7 bases; unmatched junction nucleotides: 6. CDR3 length: 15 residues. The V gene's germline CDR1 is SGHRS and CDR2 YFSETQ. The CDR3 nucleotides are TGCGCCAGCAGCTCCGGAAGGACAGGGGGTGAAAAACTGTTTTTT. It codes for CASSSGRTGGEKLFF.

This clone occurred a few times. This chain connects TRBV6-5 to TRBJ1-2; TRBD1 matches at 8 bases. With V trimmed by 2 bases and J by 4 bases, 6 bases remained unmatched. The CDR3 is made up of 15 amino acids. Germline-derived CDR1 and CDR2 are MNHEY and SVGAGI. CDR3 amino acids: CASSYGTGGGYGYTF. CDR3 nucleotides: TGTGCCAGCAGTTACGGGACAGGCGGGGGCTATGGCTACACCTTC.